This T cell receptor (beta chain) was obtained from a study of blood T cell repertoires in COVID-19. Study-wide context: COVID-19 samples, acute and convalescent, were from the United States, Italy and Spain.

Germline V gene data show CDR1 as LGHNA and CDR2 as YNFKEQ. V was clipped by 1 base and J by 0 bases; unmatched bases: 7. This CDR3 has 17 residues. Enrolled during active infection, Seattle patients were then followed longitudinally. The data were produced by immunoSEQ multiplex PCR, yet TCRdb's version contains in-frame clones alone and is incomplete. Of approximately 350,000 clones in the sample, 86% are singletons; the top ten hold just over 7%. Sequenced: peripheral blood. The chain has TRBV4-2 and TRBJ2-3; 7 positions agree with TRBD1. The TCR comes from a woman between 55 and 75 years old with COVID-19, enrolled during active disease. CDR3 DNA sequence: TGTGCCAGCAGCCAAGTGGACAGGACGGCCAGCACAGATACGCAGTATTTT. Protein: CASSQVDRTASTDTQYF.